The 4 T cell receptor beta chains presented below share a single source sample, sequenced in a study of regulatory T cells in long-lasting Graves disease. Time point in this sample: persistent/refractory GD, antithyroid drugs over 5 years with positive TRAb. Construction of the TCR library relied on RNA isolated from PBMCs. Construction of TCR beta libraries relied on iRepertoire HTBI primers and on Arm-PCR targeting CDR3 regions. TCRdb re-derived calls from the multiplex PCR reads in MiXCR, one entry per CDR3 protein. The top ten clones hold 26% of a sample with a few hundred thousand distinct CDR3 sequences, around 22% of them seen once. The sample consisted of peripheral blood mononuclear cells (PBMCs), taken when the disease was refractory, from a patient treated with antithyroid drugs. Source of these receptors: a female donor with Graves disease.

This clonotype was detected many times. The CDR3 reads CASSPGTGAFGANVLTF. CDR3 sequence (DNA): TGTGCCAGCAGTCCCGGGACAGGGGCATTTGGGGCCAACGTCCTGACTTTC. The chain combines TRBV28 with TRBJ2-6, with 10 bases fitting TRBD1. Germline V lookup: CDR1 MDHEN, CDR2 SYDVKM. This CDR3 is built from 17 residues. The trim removed 5 bases at V and 3 bases at J, leaving 7 bases unmatched.

The J gene is TRBJ1-2, the V gene TRBV19; D is perhaps TRBD1 (5 bases). Deletions cut 7 bases from V and 2 bases from J, with 11 bases between. Germline lookup yields CDR1 LNHDA and CDR2 SQIVND (reference sequence). The CDR3 is made up of 13 amino acids. The CDR3 nucleotides are TGTGCCAGTATGCGGACACGAAACTATGGCTACACCTTC. It encodes CASMRTRNYGYTF.

This rearrangement joins TRBV19 to TRBJ2-7; D unclear. Germline lookup yields CDR1 LNHDA and CDR2 SQIVND (reference sequence). The CDR3 is 15 residues long. CDR3 in DNA: TGTGCTTCTAGAAGGTCTCCAGAAGGCTACTACGAGCAGTACTTC. Translating gives CASRRSPEGYYEQYF.

This clonotype was recorded at least ten times. V is TRBV7-2 and J is TRBJ2-7; either TRBD1 or TRBD2 may fit D (5 bases each). The CDR3 runs 14 residues. Germline CDR1 reads SGHTA; CDR2 reads FQGNSA. V lost 5 bases to trimming and J lost 3 bases, with 14 bases between them. DNA for the CDR3: TGTGCCAGCAGCCCCTCAACGGGACGCTACGAGCAGTACTTC. Protein: CASSPSTGRYEQYF.